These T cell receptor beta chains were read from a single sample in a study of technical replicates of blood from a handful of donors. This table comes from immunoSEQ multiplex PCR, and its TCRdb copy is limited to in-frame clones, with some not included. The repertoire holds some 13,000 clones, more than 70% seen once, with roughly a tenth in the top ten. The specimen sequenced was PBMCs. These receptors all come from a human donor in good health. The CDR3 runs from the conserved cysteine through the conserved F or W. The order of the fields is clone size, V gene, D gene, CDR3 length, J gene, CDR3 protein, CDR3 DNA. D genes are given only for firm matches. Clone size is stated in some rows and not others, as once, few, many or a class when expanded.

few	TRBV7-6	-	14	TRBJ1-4	CASSLGRDNEKLFF	TGTGCCAGCAGCCTGGGGAGGGATAATGAAAAACTGTTTTTT
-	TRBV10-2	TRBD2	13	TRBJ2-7	CASRLAGVYEQYF	TGCGCCAGTCGACTAGCGGGAGTCTACGAGCAGTACTTC
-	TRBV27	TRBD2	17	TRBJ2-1	CASRGLAGPRLYNEQFF	TGTGCCAGCCGGGGACTAGCGGGCCCGAGGCTCTACAATGAGCAGTTCTTC
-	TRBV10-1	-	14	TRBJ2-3	CASSLNLQGDTQYF	TGCGCCAGCAGCCTAAACCTACAGGGAGATACGCAGTATTTT
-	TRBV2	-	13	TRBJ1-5	CASRAPYNQPQHF	TGTGCCAGCAGAGCTCCCTACAATCAGCCCCAGCATTTT
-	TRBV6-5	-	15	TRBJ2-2	CASRARGPDTGELFF	TGTGCCAGCAGAGCCAGGGGCCCGGACACCGGGGAGCTGTTTTTT
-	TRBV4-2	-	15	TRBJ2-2	CASSQDVVAARELFF	TGTGCCAGCAGCCAAGATGTGGTAGCGGCCAGGGAGCTGTTTTTT
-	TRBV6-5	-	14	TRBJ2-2	CASSYNGGTGELFF	TGTGCCAGCAGTTACAACGGGGGCACCGGGGAGCTGTTTTTT
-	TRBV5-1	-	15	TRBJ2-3	CASSLVAHRTDTQYF	TGCGCCAGCAGCTTGGTGGCACACCGCACAGATACGCAGTATTTT
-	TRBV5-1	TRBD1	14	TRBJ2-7	CASSLGQGVNEQYF	TGCGCCAGCAGCTTGGGGCAGGGGGTGAACGAGCAGTACTTC
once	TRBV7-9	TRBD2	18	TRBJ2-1	CASSLPHRLAGKGNEQFF	TGTGCCAGCAGCTTACCCCACCGACTAGCGGGAAAGGGGAATGAGCAGTTCTTC
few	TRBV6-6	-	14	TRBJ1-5	CASRHDIDNQPQHF	TGTGCCAGCAGGCATGACATTGACAATCAGCCCCAGCATTTT
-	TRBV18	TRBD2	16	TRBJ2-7	CASSPRAGAQAAEQYF	TGTGCCAGCTCACCACGAGCGGGGGCACAGGCCGCCGAGCAGTACTTC
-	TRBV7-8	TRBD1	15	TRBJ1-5	CASSLDGTANQPQHF	TGTGCCAGCAGCTTAGACGGGACAGCTAATCAGCCCCAGCATTTT
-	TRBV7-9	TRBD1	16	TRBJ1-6	CASSSSVGTGGSPLHF	TGTGCCAGCAGCTCGTCGGTGGGGACAGGGGGTTCACCCCTCCACTTT
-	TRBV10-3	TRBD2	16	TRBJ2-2	CAISGGAGRGTGELFF	TGTGCCATCAGTGGAGGAGCGGGAAGGGGCACCGGGGAGCTGTTTTTT
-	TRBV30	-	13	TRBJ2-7	CAWSGGLNYEQYF	TGTGCCTGGAGTGGGGGCCTTAACTACGAGCAGTACTTC
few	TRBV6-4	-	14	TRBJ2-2	CASSDSQATGELFF	TGTGCCAGCAGTGACTCACAGGCCACCGGGGAGCTGTTTTTT
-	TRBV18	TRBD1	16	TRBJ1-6	CASSLPSTGKSSPLHF	TGTGCCAGCTCACTCCCTTCGACAGGGAAGAGTTCACCCCTCCACTTT
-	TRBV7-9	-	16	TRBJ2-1	CASSLLGLQAPYEQFF	TGTGCCAGCAGCTTGCTTGGACTTCAAGCCCCTTATGAGCAGTTCTTC
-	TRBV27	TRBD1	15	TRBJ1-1	CASSFAGGVNTEAFF	TGTGCCAGCAGTTTTGCAGGGGGTGTGAACACTGAAGCTTTCTTT
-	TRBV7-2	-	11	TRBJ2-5	CASSQRQTQYF	TGTGCCAGCAGCCAGCGGCAGACCCAGTACTTC
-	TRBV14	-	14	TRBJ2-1	CASSQEWRGNEQFF	TGTGCCAGCAGCCAAGAGTGGAGGGGCAATGAGCAGTTCTTC
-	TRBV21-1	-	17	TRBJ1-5	CASSKVIGTGGNQPQHF	TGTGCCAGCAGCAAAGTAATTGGGACAGGGGGCAATCAGCCCCAGCATTTT
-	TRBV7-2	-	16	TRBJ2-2	CASSRTGQTFAGELFF	TGTGCCAGCAGCCGAACAGGACAGACCTTCGCCGGGGAGCTGTTTTTT
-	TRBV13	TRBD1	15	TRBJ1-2	CASSSEDRLNYGYTF	TGTGCCAGCAGCTCAGAGGACAGGCTTAACTATGGCTACACCTTC
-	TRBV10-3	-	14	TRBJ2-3	CAISVQGSGDTQYF	TGTGCCATCAGTGTTCAGGGGTCGGGAGATACGCAGTATTTT
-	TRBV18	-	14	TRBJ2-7	CASSHVGGSYEQYF	TGTGCCAGCTCACACGTGGGGGGTTCCTACGAGCAGTACTTC
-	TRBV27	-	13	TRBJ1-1	CASSFGGGGEAFF	TGTGCCAGCAGTTTTGGGGGGGGAGGTGAAGCTTTCTTT
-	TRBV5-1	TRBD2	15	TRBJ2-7	CASSLEPSGYYEQYF	TGCGCCAGCAGCTTGGAGCCTAGCGGATACTACGAGCAGTACTTC
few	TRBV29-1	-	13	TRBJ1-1	CSALASLSTEAFF	TGCAGCGCCCTTGCGTCTCTGAGCACTGAAGCTTTCTTT
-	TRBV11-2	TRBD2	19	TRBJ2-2	CASSTGGLAGGPDTGELFF	TGTGCCAGCAGCACAGGGGGACTAGCGGGAGGGCCGGACACCGGGGAGCTGTTTTTT
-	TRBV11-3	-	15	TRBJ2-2	CASSFGGDNTGELFF	TGTGCCAGCAGCTTCGGGGGAGATAACACCGGGGAGCTGTTTTTT
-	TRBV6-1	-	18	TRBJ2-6	CASSERERSSYGANVLTF	TGTGCCAGCAGTGAAAGAGAGAGGAGCTCTTATGGGGCCAACGTCCTGACTTTC
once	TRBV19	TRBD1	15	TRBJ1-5	CASAPGTGGNQPQHF	TGTGCCAGTGCCCCCGGGACAGGGGGCAATCAGCCCCAGCATTTT
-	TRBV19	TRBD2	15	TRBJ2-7	CASSPAGGGIYEQYF	TGTGCCAGTAGTCCCGCGGGGGGCGGGATCTACGAGCAGTACTTC
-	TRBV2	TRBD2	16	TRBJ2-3	CASSEISLAGSDTQYF	TGTGCCAGCAGTGAAATCAGCCTAGCGGGTTCAGATACGCAGTATTTT
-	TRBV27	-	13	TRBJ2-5	CASSLFGRGTQYF	TGTGCCAGCAGTTTATTTGGCAGGGGGACCCAGTACTTC
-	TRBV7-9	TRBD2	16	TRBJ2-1	CASSLGILAGYNEQFF	TGTGCCAGCAGCTTAGGGATACTAGCGGGGTACAATGAGCAGTTCTTC
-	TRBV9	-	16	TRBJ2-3	CASSVAFAGAGDTQYF	TGTGCCAGCAGCGTAGCCTTTGCGGGCGCGGGAGATACGCAGTATTTT
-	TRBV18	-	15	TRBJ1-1	CASSPIGSSDTEAFF	TGTGCCAGCTCACCAATCGGGTCGTCGGACACTGAAGCTTTCTTT
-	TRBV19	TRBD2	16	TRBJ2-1	CASSTPRTSGSNEQFF	TGTGCCAGTAGTACCCCCCGGACTAGCGGGAGTAATGAGCAGTTCTTC
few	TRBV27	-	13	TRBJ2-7	CASSSPGEGEQYF	TGTGCCAGCAGTTCCCCAGGTGAGGGCGAGCAGTACTTC
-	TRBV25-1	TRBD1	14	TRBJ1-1	CASSQDRGNTEAFF	TGTGCCAGCAGTCAGGACAGGGGGAACACTGAAGCTTTCTTT
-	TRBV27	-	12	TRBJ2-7	CASRGIGYEQYF	TGTGCCAGCCGCGGGATCGGGTACGAGCAGTACTTC
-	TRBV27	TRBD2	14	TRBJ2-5	CAPKAGGPGETQYF	TGTGCCCCGAAAGCGGGAGGGCCAGGGGAGACCCAGTACTTC
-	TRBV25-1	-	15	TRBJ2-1	CASSAAGPPGSEQFF	TGTGCCAGCAGTGCGGCGGGCCCGCCGGGATCTGAGCAGTTCTTC
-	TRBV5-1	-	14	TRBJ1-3	CASSLATAGNTIYF	TGCGCCAGCAGCTTGGCCACAGCCGGAAACACCATATATTTT
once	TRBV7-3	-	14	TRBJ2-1	CASSLSGTAGGQFF	TGTGCCAGCAGCCTATCCGGGACAGCGGGCGGGCAGTTCTTC
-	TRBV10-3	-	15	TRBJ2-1	CAISEPRFSYNEQFF	TGTGCCATCAGTGAGCCGCGGTTCTCCTACAATGAGCAGTTCTTC
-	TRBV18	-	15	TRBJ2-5	CASSSYTGEKETQYF	TGTGCCAGCTCATCCTATACCGGGGAGAAAGAGACCCAGTACTTC
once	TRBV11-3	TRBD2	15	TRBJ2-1	CASSALAGGNNEQFF	TGTGCCAGCAGCGCACTAGCGGGAGGGAACAATGAGCAGTTCTTC
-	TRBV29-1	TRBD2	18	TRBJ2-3	CSVERGLAGDIGTDTQYF	TGCAGCGTTGAGAGGGGACTAGCGGGAGACATAGGCACAGATACGCAGTATTTT
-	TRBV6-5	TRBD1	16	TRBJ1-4	CASSYSPTGTNEKLFF	TGTGCCAGCAGTTACTCACCGACAGGGACTAATGAAAAACTGTTTTTT
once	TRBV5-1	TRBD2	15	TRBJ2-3	CASSLSGLGSDTQYF	TGCGCCAGCAGCTTGTCGGGACTAGGATCAGATACGCAGTATTTT
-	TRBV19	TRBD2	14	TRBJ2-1	CASTGLAGANEQFF	TGTGCCAGTACAGGACTAGCGGGAGCGAATGAGCAGTTCTTC
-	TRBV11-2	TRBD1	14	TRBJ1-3	CASSSGQGGNTIYF	TGTGCCAGCAGCTCCGGACAGGGAGGAAACACCATATATTTT
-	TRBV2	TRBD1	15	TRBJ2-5	CASSAGTAYQETQYF	TGTGCCAGCAGTGCTGGGACAGCGTACCAAGAGACCCAGTACTTC
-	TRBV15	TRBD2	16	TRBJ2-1	CATSRTTGGLANEQFF	TGTGCCACCAGCAGAACTACTGGGGGACTAGCAAATGAGCAGTTCTTC